Below, 28 T cell receptor beta chains from the same sample are listed, as sequenced in a study of human T cells and chemical hapten exposure. TCRdb reanalysed the RACE reads using MiXCR and keeps one entry per CDR3 protein. The sample includes about 120,000 distinct CDR3 sequences, roughly 10% of them seen just once. The sample's time point: patch test 3, about 24 weeks after DPC sensitization. This sample's treatment: therapeutic diphenylcyclopropenone sensitization with weekly scalp DPC. This material consisted of whole blood, taken in connection with sensitization to the hapten diphenylcyclopropenone (DPC). These TCRs come from a woman aged 50 to 65 with alopecia areata. Some clones in this sample may be carry-over from other donors' samples.

This clonotype has ten or more counts. This chain's CDR3 is CATSDFGTGGGETQYF. CDR3 DNA sequence: TGTGCCACCAGTGATTTTGGGACAGGGGGCGGAGAGACCCAGTACTTC. The chain links TRBV24-1 to TRBJ2-5, with 12 bases that match TRBD1. V lost 1 base to trimming and J lost 4 bases; unmatched junction nucleotides: 3. The CDR3 runs 16 residues. Germline V gene lookup returns CDR1 KGHDR and CDR2 SFDVKD.

The chain recombines TRBV10-3 with TRBJ2-3; the D gene could be TRBD1 or TRBD2 (7 bases each). There are 16 residues in the CDR3. Germline values: CDR1 ENHRY, CDR2 SYGVKD. V was clipped by 3 bases and J by 6 bases, with 19 bases between them. DNA for the CDR3: TGTGCCATCAGTGATAAGGCAGGGGGAGGGACGGATACGCAGTATTTT. Protein sequence: CAISDKAGGGTDTQYF.

This clonotype was recorded at least ten times. This sequence joins TRBV12-3 or TRBV12-4 and TRBJ1-6; possibly TRBD1 for D (6 bases). The V and J ends lost 1 base and 13 bases respectively, with 14 bases between them. The CDR3 consists of 14 residues. CDR3 DNA: TGTGCCAGCAGTTTAGTAGGGGGGGACGGCCCCCTCCACTTT. Translated: CASSLVGGDGPLHF.

V is TRBV12-3 or TRBV12-4 and J is TRBJ1-4; D remains ambiguous. V lost 4 bases to trimming and J lost 10 bases, with 10 bases between them. CDR3 length: 12 amino acids. CDR3 region: CASSSSSRKLFF. The CDR3 coding sequence is TGTGCCAGCAGTTCCTCATCTAGAAAACTGTTTTTT.

The V gene is TRBV2, the J gene TRBJ2-2, with 7 positions matching TRBD2. The CDR3 runs to 14 residues. V lost 8 bases to trimming and J lost 3 bases; unmatched junction nucleotides: 6. Germline CDR1 is SNHLY and CDR2 is FYNNEI. The CDR3 loop is CASASGVYTGELFF. DNA of the CDR3: TGTGCCAGCGCCAGCGGGGTATACACCGGGGAGCTGTTTTTT.

V and J are TRBV4-3 and TRBJ2-1; the D is unclear. The germline V and J ends were trimmed by 0 bases and 2 bases, with 5 bases remaining between them. Germline values: CDR1 LGHNA, CDR2 YSLEER. The CDR3 totals 14 residues. The CDR3 sequence: CASSQESAYNEQFF. Here the CDR3 DNA reads TGCGCCAGCAGCCAAGAATCAGCCTACAATGAGCAGTTCTTC.

Ten or more counts support this clonotype. V usage is TRBV18 and J usage is TRBJ1-1; the match to TRBD1 covers 10 bases. Germline values: CDR1 KGHSH, CDR2 LQKENI. This CDR3 is 17 amino acids long. The ends lost 1 base at V and 1 base at J; junction bases unmatched: 6. The CDR3, as DNA: TGTGCCAGCTCACCACTGCCGGGACAGGGGCGGAACACTGAAGCTTTCTTT. The encoded protein is CASSPLPGQGRNTEAFF.

The V call is TRBV27, the J call TRBJ2-3; D is ambiguous. V lost 1 base and J lost 0, with 8 bases in between. CDR3 length: 15 residues. The germline V gene has CDR1 MNHEY and CDR2 SMNVEV (reference sequence). The chain's CDR3 is CASSLLDGSTDTQYF. In DNA, the CDR3 is TGTGCCAGCAGTTTATTGGATGGAAGCACAGATACGCAGTATTTT.

This clonotype was seen ten or more times. The chain links TRBV20-1 to TRBJ2-3; 7 bases line up with TRBD2. Trimming cost V 5 bases and J 2 bases; bases outside gene matches: 13. Germline V gene sequence: CDR1 DFQATT, CDR2 SNEGSKA (reference sequence). This CDR3 has 16 residues. The CDR3 loop reads CSAGPTGLSITDTQYF. CDR3 DNA: TGCAGTGCTGGCCCAACGGGACTATCCATCACAGATACGCAGTATTTT.

This clonotype showed up just a few times. This chain links TRBV2 with TRBJ2-3; either TRBD1 or TRBD2 may supply D (5 bases each). Germline V gene data show CDR1 as SNHLY and CDR2 as FYNNEI. V gave up 5 bases and J gave up 4 bases, with 13 bases separating them. This CDR3 spans 14 amino acids. The CDR3 spells CASSPGRVADTQYF. The CDR3 DNA reads as TGTGCCAGCAGTCCGGGACGGGTGGCAGATACGCAGTATTTT.

Many counts were recorded for this clonotype. The gene calls are TRBV20-1 and TRBJ2-3, with TRBD2 matching over 10 bases. CDR3 size: 14 residues. Germline trimming cut 6 bases from V and 6 bases from J; bases unmatched to any gene: 9. Germline V gene lookup returns CDR1 DFQATT and CDR2 SNEGSKA (reference sequence). CDR3 amino acids: CSAPIAGGLDTQYF. The CDR3 bases are TGCAGTGCCCCGATAGCGGGGGGACTCGATACGCAGTATTTT.

In its sample, this clonotype was seen many times. The V call is TRBV10-3, the J call TRBJ2-5; D not resolved. Germline CDR1 is ENHRY and CDR2 is SYGVKD. The V end was cut by 3 bases, the J end by 3 bases, with 8 bases between. The CDR3 length is 13 residues. The CDR3 sequence: CAISDVLKETQYF. The CDR3 coding sequence is TGTGCCATCAGTGACGTGTTGAAAGAGACCCAGTACTTC.

A few counts support this clonotype. The rearrangement links TRBV27 to TRBJ2-7; D may be TRBD2 (5 bases). Germline values: CDR1 MNHEY, CDR2 SMNVEV (reference sequence). The CDR3 length is 14 residues. V shed 2 bases and J shed 5 bases, with 13 bases lying between them. The CDR3 region is CASSLKRLSHEQYF. Here the CDR3 DNA reads TGTGCCAGCAGTTTAAAGCGGTTAAGCCACGAGCAGTACTTC.

The gene calls are TRBV28 and TRBJ1-5, with D hard to call. V was pared by 7 bases and J by 7 bases, with 11 bases between. Germline values: CDR1 MDHEN, CDR2 SYDVKM. The CDR3 runs 12 residues. CDR3 region: CASTRDRQPQHF. The CDR3 DNA reads TGTGCCAGCACGAGGGATAGACAGCCCCAGCATTTT.

This clonotype was observed at least ten times. V is TRBV5-6 and J is TRBJ2-3; TRBD2 is a possible D gene (6 bases). The V end lost 4 bases, the J end lost 8 bases, and 11 bases lay between the germline ends. The CDR3 loop spans 12 amino acids. The germline CDR1 and CDR2 sequences are SGHDT and YYEEEE. Written as DNA, the CDR3 is TGTGCCAGCAGCCAGCAGGGAGGTACGCAGTATTTT. Translated: CASSQQGGTQYF.

This sequence joins TRBV4-1 and TRBJ2-5; either TRBD1 or TRBD2 may supply D (7 bases each). Germline-derived CDR1 and CDR2 are MGHRA and YSYEKL. Trimming took off 4 bases at V and 4 bases at J, with 22 bases between the two ends. This CDR3 is 17 amino acids long. The CDR3 region is CASSPRETGFGTETQYF. CDR3 DNA: TGCGCCAGCAGCCCGCGGGAGACAGGGTTTGGGACAGAGACCCAGTACTTC.

This clonotype appeared a few times. This chain links TRBV10-3 with TRBJ2-6, with D possibly matching TRBD2 (5 bases). Germline V lookup: CDR1 ENHRY, CDR2 SYGVKD. With 10 bases removed from V and 0 bases from J, the gap between germline ends came to 10 bases. CDR3 size: 14 residues. DNA for the CDR3: TGTGCCACCGGGAAGACCTCTGGGGCCAACGTCCTGACTTTC. It codes for CATGKTSGANVLTF.

This chain joins TRBV11-2 and TRBJ1-1, with no clear D. Germline V lookup: CDR1 SGHAT, CDR2 FQNNGV. The CDR3 is made up of 12 amino acids. The ends were cut back, 5 bases at V and 4 bases at J, with 8 bases in the middle. Here the CDR3 DNA reads TGTGCCAGCAGCGGTTCGGGCACTGAAGCTTTCTTT. Its translation: CASSGSGTEAFF. The whole variable domain, filled in from reference TRBV11-2 and TRBJ1-1, reads EAGVAQSPRYKIIEKRQSVAFWCNPISGHATLYWYQQILGQGPKLLIQFQNNGVVDDSQLPKDRFSAERLKGVDSTLKIQPAKLEDSAVYLCASSGSGTEAFFGQGTRLTVV.

CDR3 in amino acids: CASSSRQGIVQPQHF. CDR3 sequence (DNA): TGTGCCAGCAGTTCTAGGCAGGGGATCGTGCAGCCCCAGCATTTT. The chain employs TRBV27 and TRBJ1-5; a possible D gene is TRBD1 (6 bases). The CDR3 covers 15 residues. Between the trimmed V and J ends, which lost 4 bases and 7 bases, there was a span of 17 bases. Germline assignment: CDR1 MNHEY and CDR2 SMNVEV (reference sequence).

The chain has TRBV15 and TRBJ1-6; no clear D. The CDR3 has 15 amino acids. Germline V gene data show CDR1 as LNHNV and CDR2 as YYDKDF (reference sequence). The V gene lost 0 bases and the J gene lost 10 bases, with 13 bases spanning the gap. This CDR3 reads CATSRDLTISSPLHF. The DNA for the CDR3 is TGTGCCACCAGCAGAGATCTCACTATCAGCTCACCCCTCCACTTT.

This clonotype was seen ten or more times. The V call is TRBV20-1, the J call TRBJ2-2; D is uncertain. Germline assignment: CDR1 DFQATT and CDR2 SNEGSKA (reference sequence). This CDR3 is 14 amino acids long. Trimming took off 1 base at V and 6 bases at J, with 12 bases between the two ends. The CDR3 DNA sequence: TGCAGTGCTAGAGGTCTGGGGTGGTCCGGGGAGCTGTTTTTT. Protein sequence: CSARGLGWSGELFF.

The chain joins TRBV27 to TRBJ2-3; D is tentatively TRBD1 or TRBD2 (6 bases each). V lost 5 bases and J lost 3, with 21 bases in between. Germline CDR1 MNHEY, CDR2 SMNVEV (reference sequence). The CDR3 has 17 amino acids. The CDR3 DNA reads as TGTGCCAGCAGTCCCCAGCTGCGGCAGGGGAGGACAGATACGCAGTATTTT. Translation gives CASSPQLRQGRTDTQYF.

This chain connects TRBV5-1 to TRBJ1-1; D possibly corresponds to TRBD1 (6 bases). From germline, CDR1 is SGHRS and CDR2 YFSETQ. V lost 0 bases, J lost 3 bases, and 15 bases lay in between. This CDR3 is 16 amino acids long. The CDR3: CASSLAGGAQDTEAFF. DNA of the CDR3: TGCGCCAGCAGCTTGGCCGGGGGGGCGCAGGACACTGAAGCTTTCTTT.

There are a few counts of this clonotype. V gene TRBV10-3 combines with J gene TRBJ1-6; tentatively, D is TRBD1 (5 bases). V lost 1 base to trimming and J lost 5 bases, with 12 bases between them. The CDR3 is 16 amino acids. Germline V CDR1 and CDR2: ENHRY, SYGVKD. CDR3 region: CAISELGQKDNSPLHF. The CDR3 DNA is TGTGCCATCAGTGAGTTGGGGCAGAAAGATAATTCACCCCTCCACTTT.

The chain carries TRBV10-2 and TRBJ2-5; the D is unclear. V gave up 10 bases and J gave up 7 bases, with 22 bases separating them. CDR1 and CDR2 from the germline V gene are WSHSY and SAAADI. This CDR3 spans 14 amino acids. CDR3 loop: CATFPPGSEGTQYF. CDR3 nucleotides: TGCGCCACCTTCCCGCCCGGCTCCGAAGGGACCCAGTACTTC.

This clonotype was counted many times. The J gene is TRBJ2-5, the V gene TRBV6-2 or TRBV6-3; 8 nucleotides agree with TRBD2. The trim removed 2 bases at V and 5 bases at J, leaving 10 bases unmatched. The CDR3 runs 16 residues. Germline lookup yields CDR1 MNHEY and CDR2 SVGEGT. This chain's CDR3 is CASSYVSGSAYETQYF. Here the CDR3 DNA reads TGTGCCAGCAGTTACGTAAGCGGGAGTGCTTATGAGACCCAGTACTTC.

This clonotype occurred many times. This sequence joins TRBV20-1 and TRBJ1-6, with a weak D call TRBD1 (6 bases). The CDR3 totals 13 residues. Germline V gene lookup returns CDR1 DFQATT and CDR2 SNEGSKA (reference sequence). CDR3 amino acids: CAGRGTSSSPLHF. CDR3 nucleotides: TGCGCCGGGCGGGGGACATCCTCCTCACCCCTCCACTTT.

V and J are TRBV4-1 and TRBJ2-5; D assignment may be TRBD1 or TRBD2 (6 bases each). V lost 1 base and J 4 bases, leaving 16 bases between the germline ends. Germline-derived CDR1 and CDR2 are MGHRA and YSYEKL. The length of the CDR3 is 16 residues. In DNA, the CDR3 is TGCGCCAGCAGCCAAGGCCGGGGGCTCGAGGGAGAGACCCAGTACTTC. Amino acid sequence: CASSQGRGLEGETQYF.